Reported below is one TCR beta chain. The data belong to a study of blood T cell repertoires in COVID-19. In the source study's methods: Amplification from reference gene primers served as the basis for estimated nucleated cell counts. Profiled with immunoSEQ multiplex PCR; TCRdb holds only in-frame clones, not every one. V and J calls and clone size are copied from that table; D and trimming were computed from the DNA. This table holds fewer than 200,000 clones, roughly nine tenths found once. V lost 8 bases and J lost 4, with 9 bases in between. CDR1 SNHLY and CDR2 FYNNEI come from the germline V gene. The CDR3 has 12 amino acids.

The TCR sequence derives from a man younger than 30 who had recovered from COVID-19. V and J are TRBV2 and TRBJ1-5; D is uncertain. Sequencing used peripheral blood. The CDR3 spells CASSIGNQPQHF. In DNA form, the CDR3 reads TGTGCCAGCTCGATCGGGAATCAGCCCCAGCATTTT.